One and the same sample provided the 27 T cell receptor beta chains below, sequenced in a study of human T cells and chemical hapten exposure. TCRdb itself ran the RACE reads through MiXCR, one entry per CDR3 protein. This sample has around 250,000 distinct CDR3 sequences, with approximately 8.6% found just once. Time point specified: pre-sensitization, week 0. The treatment denotes: therapeutic diphenylcyclopropenone sensitization with weekly scalp DPC. This material consisted of whole blood, taken in connection with sensitization to the hapten diphenylcyclopropenone (DPC). Receptor source: a middle-aged woman with alopecia areata. Some clones in this sample may be carry-over from other donors' samples.

The chain couples TRBV6-2 or TRBV6-3 to TRBJ2-7; 13 bases match TRBD2. The CDR3 runs to 14 residues. With 6 bases clipped from V and 5 bases from J, the junction kept 4 bases outside the gene matches. Per the germline V gene, CDR1 is MNHEY and CDR2 is SVGEGT. CDR3 nucleotides: TGTGCCAGCAGGAGGACTAGCGGGAGAAACGAGCAGTACTTC. Amino acids: CASRRTSGRNEQYF.

This clonotype showed up just a few times. This chain joins TRBV4-2 and TRBJ2-7, with D unclear. CDR1 is LGHNA and CDR2 is YNFKEQ in the germline V gene. The CDR3 loop spans 14 amino acids. Trimming stripped 0 bases from V and 2 bases from J, with 8 bases between. CDR3 in DNA: TGTGCCAGCAGCCAAGAGGAAACAGCCTACGAGCAGTACTTC. Protein sequence: CASSQEETAYEQYF.

V is TRBV18 and J is TRBJ2-5; D ambiguous. The length of the CDR3 is 18 residues. Germline CDR1 is KGHSH and CDR2 is LQKENI. The germline V and J ends were trimmed by 3 bases and 0 bases, with 20 bases remaining between them. CDR3: CASSPPTGILSYQETQYF. The CDR3 coding sequence is TGTGCCAGCTCACCTCCCACCGGAATTTTATCGTACCAAGAGACCCAGTACTTC.

Ten or more counts support this clonotype. The chain carries TRBV5-1 and TRBJ2-3; D is perhaps TRBD2 (6 bases). Germline V gives CDR1 SGHRS, CDR2 YFSETQ. Trimming cost V 2 bases and J 1 base, with 17 bases left between them. This CDR3 is 17 amino acids long. The CDR3 DNA follows: TGCGCCAGCAGCTTCCGTCCTCTAGCGCCGCGCACAGATACGCAGTATTTT. This gives the protein CASSFRPLAPRTDTQYF.

At least ten counts were recorded for this clonotype. J is TRBJ1-6 and V is TRBV12-3 or TRBV12-4; 9 nucleotides line up with TRBD1. V was pared by 2 bases and J by 2 bases, with 7 bases of the junction left unmatched. The CDR3 sequence is 18 residues long. The DNA for the CDR3 is TGTGCCAGCAGTTTATGGGGACAGGGCATACCCTATAATTCACCCCTCCACTTT. Its translation is CASSLWGQGIPYNSPLHF.

This clonotype was found many times. This rearrangement joins TRBV7-2 to TRBJ1-1, with 8 nucleotides matching TRBD1. V shed 4 bases, J shed 0 bases, and the junction held 4 bases outside the gene matches. Germline loops: CDR1 SGHTA, CDR2 FQGNSA. The CDR3 consists of 15 residues. The CDR3 here is CASSSQGALNTEAFF. The DNA for the CDR3 is TGTGCCAGCAGCTCGCAGGGGGCATTGAACACTGAAGCTTTCTTT.

This clonotype was observed a handful of times. V is TRBV7-3 and J is TRBJ1-4, with TRBD1 as a possible D gene (5 bases). Trimming left V 5 bases short and J 2 bases short, with 12 bases between. Germline CDR1 and CDR2: SGHTA and FQGTGA. The CDR3 runs 15 residues. CDR3: CASSARGSTNEKLFF. Here the CDR3 DNA reads TGTGCCAGCAGCGCAAGGGGATCGACTAATGAAAAACTGTTTTTT.

The chain recombines TRBV15 with TRBJ2-7, with 7 bases fitting TRBD2. The ends lost 1 base at V and 7 bases at J; junction bases unmatched: 10. CDR3 size: 15 residues. CDR1 LNHNV and CDR2 YYDKDF come from the germline V gene (reference sequence). The CDR3 nucleotides read TGTGCCACCAGCAGAGGCCTCCGGGAGGCGGAGGAGCAGTACTTC. Its translation is CATSRGLREAEEQYF.

This clonotype was picked up a small number of times. The chain links TRBV20-1 to TRBJ1-5; tentative D call: TRBD1 (6 bases). Trimming left V 1 base short and J 4 bases short, with 14 bases between. The CDR3 runs to 15 residues. In germline, CDR1 is DFQATT, CDR2 SNEGSKA (reference sequence). CDR3 amino acids: CSARGWGAGNQPQHF. The CDR3 coding sequence is TGCAGTGCTAGAGGATGGGGGGCAGGGAATCAGCCCCAGCATTTT.

This clonotype has only a few counts. This sequence joins TRBV10-3 and TRBJ1-2; TRBD1 aligns across 8 bases. Losses at the gene ends were 7 bases for V and 0 bases for J; bases not matched to a gene: 10. This CDR3 spans 16 amino acids. Germline V CDR1 and CDR2: ENHRY, SYGVKD. The CDR3 coding sequence is TGTGCCATCACCAAAGGGACAGGTCCTTCTAACTATGGCTACACCTTC. This codes for CAITKGTGPSNYGYTF.

This clonotype has only a few counts. The chain combines TRBV28 with TRBJ1-3; D uncertain. V dropped 5 bases and J dropped 2 bases, with 7 bases sitting between them. This CDR3 is built from 13 residues. Germline V CDR1 and CDR2: MDHEN, SYDVKM. In DNA form, the CDR3 reads TGTGCCAGCAGTCCTTCTACTGGAAACACCATATATTTT. Protein: CASSPSTGNTIYF. Using reference TRBV28 and TRBJ1-3 for the parts outside the CDR3, the full variable domain is DVKVTQSSRYLVKRTGEKVFLECVQDMDHENMFWYRQDPGLGLRLIYFSYDVKMKEKGDIPEGYSVSREKKERFSLILESASTNQTSMYLCASSPSTGNTIYFGEGSWLTVV.

This clonotype showed up just a few times. The CDR3, as DNA: TGTGCCAGCAGCCAAGAGAGGCTAGCGTTCACCTACAATGAGCAGTTCTTC. As protein: CASSQERLAFTYNEQFF. V usage is TRBV3-1 and J usage is TRBJ2-1; D may be TRBD2 (6 bases). Germline CDR1 LGHDT, CDR2 YNNKEL (reference sequence). The CDR3 is 17 residues long. Trimming removed 0 bases at V and 2 bases at J, with 14 bases between.

The chain has TRBV5-1 and TRBJ1-5; D gene ambiguous. The CDR3 spans 15 residues. Trimming shortened V by 0 bases and J by 2 bases, and 9 bases separated the two germline ends. CDR1 is SGHRS and CDR2 is YFSETQ in the germline V gene. CDR3 residues: CASSLVAGRNQPQHF. The CDR3 bases are TGCGCCAGCAGCTTGGTGGCAGGTCGCAATCAGCCCCAGCATTTT.

This clonotype was seen a few times. The rearrangement joins TRBV9 to TRBJ2-3, with D possibly being TRBD2 (6 bases). The CDR3 contains 15 residues. V was shortened by 7 bases and J by 3 bases, with 18 bases between the two germline ends. Germline V lookup: CDR1 SGDLS, CDR2 YYNGEE. As DNA, the CDR3 is TGTGCCAGCTCCAGAACGGGAGTCGGAACAGATACGCAGTATTTT. It is translated as CASSRTGVGTDTQYF.

This clonotype was seen more than once but under ten times. The V gene is TRBV18, the J gene TRBJ2-5; D remains unclear. V was cut by 6 bases and J by 3 bases, with 11 bases left in between. This CDR3 has 13 residues. Per germline, CDR1 KGHSH and CDR2 LQKENI. The DNA for the CDR3 is TGTGCCAGCTCTACGCTCTTGGAAGAGACCCAGTACTTC. It encodes CASSTLLEETQYF.

CDR3 in amino acids: CSIRQGLDEQYF. The CDR3 region has the DNA TGCAGCATTAGACAGGGTTTGGACGAGCAGTACTTC. V is TRBV29-1 and J is TRBJ2-7; 7 nucleotides line up with TRBD1. After removal of 8 bases from V and 5 bases from J, the junction contained 9 bases not matched to a gene. From germline, CDR1 is SQVTM and CDR2 ANQGSEA. The CDR3 is 12 amino acids.

This clonotype was counted a few times. The J gene is TRBJ1-1, the V gene TRBV20-1; TRBD1 aligns across 11 bases. Germline V CDR1 and CDR2: DFQATT, SNEGSKA (reference sequence). The CDR3 covers 14 residues. J lost 4 bases, V lost 0 bases, and 1 base had no gene match. As DNA, the CDR3 is TGCAGTGCTAGAGATGGGACAGGGGGCACTGAAGCTTTCTTT. Its translation is CSARDGTGGTEAFF.

This clonotype has a handful of counts. This chain links TRBV7-9 with TRBJ2-5; 14 nucleotides match TRBD2. This CDR3 region has 16 residues. Trimming cost V 6 bases and J 1 base; bases outside gene matches: 4. Germline CDR1 SEHNR, CDR2 FQNEAQ (reference sequence). The CDR3 nucleotides are TGTGCCAGCAGGAGTGGGACTAGCGGGAGCCAAGAGACCCAGTACTTC. Its translation is CASRSGTSGSQETQYF. The whole variable domain, remainder taken from reference TRBV7-9 and TRBJ2-5, is DTGVSQNPRHKITKRGQNVTFRCDPISEHNRLYWYRQTLGQGPEFLTYFQNEAQLEKSRLLSDRFSAERPKGSFSTLEIQRTEQGDSAMYLCASRSGTSGSQETQYFGPGTRLLVL.

This clonotype was found a few times. V is TRBV10-3 and J is TRBJ2-3; D could derive from TRBD1 or TRBD2 (5 bases each). CDR3 length equals 16 residues. V shed 6 bases and J shed 1 base, with 17 bases lying between them. Germline V gives CDR1 ENHRY, CDR2 SYGVKD. The DNA for the CDR3 is TGTGCCATCAGGGGGACCGGACCTTCGGGCACAGATACGCAGTATTTT. Translation: CAIRGTGPSGTDTQYF.

J is TRBJ2-3 and V is TRBV28; TRBD2 is a possible D gene (6 bases). The CDR3 contains 13 residues. The V and J ends lost 6 bases and 4 bases respectively, with 11 bases between them. Germline values: CDR1 MDHEN, CDR2 SYDVKM. CDR3 residues: CASSLTSSDTQYF. CDR3 nucleotide sequence: TGTGCCAGCAGCCTGACTAGTTCAGATACGCAGTATTTT.

This chain links TRBV28 with TRBJ1-3; perhaps TRBD1 as D (5 bases). V shed 7 bases and J shed 0 bases, with 13 bases lying between them. This CDR3 spans 15 amino acids. From germline, CDR1 is MDHEN and CDR2 SYDVKM. The CDR3 region is CASIPGGNSGNTIYF. The CDR3 DNA sequence: TGTGCCAGCATCCCGGGGGGTAACTCTGGAAACACCATATATTTT.

This clonotype was recorded many times. The gene calls are TRBV7-2 and TRBJ1-5; D unresolved. Per germline, CDR1 SGHTA and CDR2 FQGNSA. This CDR3 comprises 12 residues. Trimming removed 3 bases at V and 9 bases at J, with 9 bases between. The CDR3 reads CASSLEVGPQHF. The CDR3 nucleotides read TGTGCCAGCAGCTTGGAGGTGGGGCCCCAGCATTTT. Looking up the rest from reference TRBV7-2 and TRBJ1-5 gives the full variable domain: GAGVSQSPSNKVTEKGKDVELRCDPISGHTALYWYRQSLGQGLEFLIYFQGNSAPDKSGLPSDRFSAERTGGSVSTLTIQRTQQEDSAVYLCASSLEVGPQHFGDGTRLSIL.

The rearrangement uses TRBV7-2 and TRBJ2-7, with TRBD1 as a possible D gene (6 bases). CDR1 and CDR2 from the germline V gene are SGHTA and FQGNSA. V lost 5 bases, J lost 6 bases, and 14 bases lay in between. CDR3 length: 13 residues. The CDR3 nucleotides are TGTGCCAGCAGCCTATACAGGGATGGCGAGCAGTACTTC. Translating gives CASSLYRDGEQYF.

The chain couples TRBV12-3 or TRBV12-4 to TRBJ2-2; D not resolved. There are 12 residues in the CDR3. V lost 5 bases and J 5 bases, leaving 6 bases between the germline ends. The CDR3 sequence is CASSRHTGELFF. In nucleotides, the CDR3 is TGTGCCAGCAGTCGTCATACCGGGGAGCTGTTTTTT.

This clonotype has ten or more counts. The chain has TRBV7-2 and TRBJ2-1, with D unclear. Trimming shortened V by 1 base and J by 8 bases, and 6 bases separated the two germline ends. CDR3 length equals 12 residues. Germline V gene lookup returns CDR1 SGHTA and CDR2 FQGNSA. The CDR3 nucleotides read TGTGCCAGCAGCTTAGGAGGAGATGAGCAGTTCTTC. The encoded protein is CASSLGGDEQFF.

The table lists this clonotype with many counts. CDR3 sequence reads: CASSPGLAGIYNEQFF. As DNA, the CDR3 is TGTGCCAGCAGTCCGGGACTAGCGGGGATCTACAATGAGCAGTTCTTC. J is TRBJ2-1 and V is TRBV12-3 or TRBV12-4; TRBD2 agrees at 13 bases. The CDR3 is made up of 16 amino acids. V lost 5 bases, J lost 3 bases, and 4 bases stayed unmatched.

This clonotype turned up a few times. V gene TRBV3-1 combines with J gene TRBJ1-4; 12 nucleotides match TRBD1. V was pared by 1 base and J by 8 bases, with 14 bases of the junction left unmatched. Germline CDR1 is LGHDT and CDR2 is YNNKEL (reference sequence). The CDR3 extends over 19 amino acids. The CDR3 DNA is TGTGCCAGCAGCCAAGGGCCGGGACAGGGGGCGCGAGGGGCCGAAAAACTGTTTTTT. Translation: CASSQGPGQGARGAEKLFF. The complete variable domain, with remaining parts taken from reference TRBV3-1 and TRBJ1-4, reads DTAVSQTPKYLVTQMGNDKSIKCEQNLGHDTMYWYKQDSKKFLKIMFSYNNKELIINETVPNRFSPKSPDKAHLNLHINSLELGDSAVYFCASSQGPGQGARGAEKLFFGSGTQLSVL.